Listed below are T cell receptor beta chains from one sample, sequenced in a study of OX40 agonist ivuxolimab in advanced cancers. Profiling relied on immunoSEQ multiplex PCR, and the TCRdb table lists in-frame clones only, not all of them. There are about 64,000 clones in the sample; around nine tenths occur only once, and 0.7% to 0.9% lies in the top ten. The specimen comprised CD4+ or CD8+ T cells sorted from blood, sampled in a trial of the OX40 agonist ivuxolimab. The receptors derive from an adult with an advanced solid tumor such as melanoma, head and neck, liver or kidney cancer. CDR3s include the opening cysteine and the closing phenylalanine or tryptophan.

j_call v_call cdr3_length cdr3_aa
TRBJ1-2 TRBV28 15 CASRPGGGHLYGYTF
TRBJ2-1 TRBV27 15 CASSFLDRGYNEQFF
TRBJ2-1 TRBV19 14 CASRLTGDDNEQFF
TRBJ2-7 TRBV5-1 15 CATSPTGQGRYEQYF
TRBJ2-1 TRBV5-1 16 CASSLALATSYNEQFF
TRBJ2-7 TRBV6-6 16 CASSPFQGVTSYEQYF
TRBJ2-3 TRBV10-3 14 CAISGDRGTDTQYF
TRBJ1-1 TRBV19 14 CASSLSGLNTEAFF
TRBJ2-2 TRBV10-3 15 CAISPRTQTTGELFF
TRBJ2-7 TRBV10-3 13 CAIALTGAYEQYF
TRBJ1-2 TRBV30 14 CAWTGTPFNYGYTF
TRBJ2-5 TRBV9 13 CASSRDSQETQYF
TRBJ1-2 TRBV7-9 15 CASSNTRGSNYGYTF
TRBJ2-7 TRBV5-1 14 CASSPGVGAGEQYF
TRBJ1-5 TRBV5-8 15 CASSLAGQSNQPQHF
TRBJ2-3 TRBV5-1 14 CASSLFWGPDTQYF
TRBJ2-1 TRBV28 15 CASTETGAGVNEQFF
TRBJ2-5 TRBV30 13 CAWSTLGIGTQYF
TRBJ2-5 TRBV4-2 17 CASSQEPLGGGAETQYF
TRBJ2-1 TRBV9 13 CASSSPPYNEQFF
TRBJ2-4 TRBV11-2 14 CASSFTGGGNIQYF
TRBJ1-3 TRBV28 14 CASNEQDAGNTIYF
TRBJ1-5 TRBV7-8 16 CASTQGQGIPNQPQHF
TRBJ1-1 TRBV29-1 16 CSVEVLPGQGNPEAFF
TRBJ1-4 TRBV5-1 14 CASSLDRGNEKLFF
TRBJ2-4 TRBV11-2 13 CASTPSRDSIQYF
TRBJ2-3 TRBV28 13 CASSLRRTDTQYF
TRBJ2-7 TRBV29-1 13 CSVVRTGYYEQYF
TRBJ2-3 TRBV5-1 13 CASSGPSTDTQYF